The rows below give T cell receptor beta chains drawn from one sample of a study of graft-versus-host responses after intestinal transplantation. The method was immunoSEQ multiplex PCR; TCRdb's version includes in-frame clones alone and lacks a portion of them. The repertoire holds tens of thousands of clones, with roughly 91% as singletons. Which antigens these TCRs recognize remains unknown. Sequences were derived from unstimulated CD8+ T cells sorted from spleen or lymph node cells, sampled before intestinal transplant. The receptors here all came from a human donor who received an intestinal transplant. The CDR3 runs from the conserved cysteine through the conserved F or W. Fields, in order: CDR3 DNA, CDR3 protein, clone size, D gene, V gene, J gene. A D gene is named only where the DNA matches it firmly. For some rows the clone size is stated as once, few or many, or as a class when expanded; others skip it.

CDR3nt: TGTGCCAGCAGCCGCATCCGGGACAGGGCCTACGAGCAGTACTTC
CDR3aa: CASSRIRDRAYEQYF
abundance: .
d_gene: TRBD1
v_gene: TRBV27
j_gene: TRBJ2-7

CDR3nt: TGTGCCAGCAGCTTAGGGACAGGAACCACTGAAGCTTTCTTT
CDR3aa: CASSLGTGTTEAFF
abundance: .
d_gene: TRBD1
v_gene: TRBV7-6
j_gene: TRBJ1-1

CDR3nt: TGTGCCAGCAGCAAACAGGGCTCCTACAATGAGCAGTTCTTC
CDR3aa: CASSKQGSYNEQFF
abundance: .
d_gene: .
v_gene: TRBV21-1
j_gene: TRBJ2-1

CDR3nt: TGTGCCTGGACATCGGGGTCAGGCCTCTACGAGCAGTACTTC
CDR3aa: CAWTSGSGLYEQYF
abundance: .
d_gene: .
v_gene: TRBV30
j_gene: TRBJ2-7

CDR3nt: TGTGCCAGCAGCCTACGGGACTCAGCTAACTATGGCTACACCTTC
CDR3aa: CASSLRDSANYGYTF
abundance: .
d_gene: .
v_gene: TRBV7-9
j_gene: TRBJ1-2

CDR3nt: TGTGCCAGCAGTTTATATGAGTCCTACGAGCAGTACTTC
CDR3aa: CASSLYESYEQYF
abundance: .
d_gene: .
v_gene: TRBV27
j_gene: TRBJ2-7

CDR3nt: TGTGCCAGTAGTCCCGACATTTTCTCCGACTATGGCTACACCTTC
CDR3aa: CASSPDIFSDYGYTF
abundance: .
d_gene: .
v_gene: TRBV19
j_gene: TRBJ1-2

CDR3nt: TGTGCCAGCAGCAGGGACAGCTCCTACGAGCAGTACTTC
CDR3aa: CASSRDSSYEQYF
abundance: .
d_gene: TRBD1
v_gene: TRBV16
j_gene: TRBJ2-7

CDR3nt: TGCGCCAGCAGCTTCCTAACTAGCGGGGGGGACACAGATACGCAGTATTTT
CDR3aa: CASSFLTSGGDTDTQYF
abundance: .
d_gene: TRBD2
v_gene: TRBV5-1
j_gene: TRBJ2-3

CDR3nt: TGTGCCAGCAGCGTTGGACAGTTGAATGAAAAACTGTTTTTT
CDR3aa: CASSVGQLNEKLFF
abundance: .
d_gene: .
v_gene: TRBV9
j_gene: TRBJ1-4

CDR3nt: TGCGCCAGCAGCCAAGGAGTGGATGGCTACACCTTC
CDR3aa: CASSQGVDGYTF
abundance: few
d_gene: .
v_gene: TRBV4-1
j_gene: TRBJ1-2

CDR3nt: TGTGCCAGTAGTATAGGCGCAGGGTACGAGCAGTACTTC
CDR3aa: CASSIGAGYEQYF
abundance: .
d_gene: .
v_gene: TRBV19
j_gene: TRBJ2-7

CDR3nt: TGTGCCAGCAGTTTTGCCGGGAGCTCCGAGCAGTACTTC
CDR3aa: CASSFAGSSEQYF
abundance: .
d_gene: .
v_gene: TRBV27
j_gene: TRBJ2-7

CDR3nt: TGTGCCACCAGCGTCTCGGTGGGACTAGCGAACCCTCCCGGCGAAGAGACCCAGTACTTC
CDR3aa: CATSVSVGLANPPGEETQYF
abundance: .
d_gene: TRBD2
v_gene: TRBV15
j_gene: TRBJ2-5

CDR3nt: TGCGCCAGCAGCCAAAATTTCGGGTACGAGCAGTACTTC
CDR3aa: CASSQNFGYEQYF
abundance: .
d_gene: .
v_gene: TRBV4-1
j_gene: TRBJ2-7

CDR3nt: TGTGCCAGCAGCTCGGAGCGGGAACGGGATGAGCAGTTCTTC
CDR3aa: CASSSERERDEQFF
abundance: .
d_gene: TRBD2
v_gene: TRBV13
j_gene: TRBJ2-1

CDR3nt: TGCGCCAGCAGCCACCTTTCCAATGAGCAGTTCTTC
CDR3aa: CASSHLSNEQFF
abundance: .
d_gene: .
v_gene: TRBV4-1
j_gene: TRBJ2-1

CDR3nt: TGTGCTAGTGGTAGCGGGAGCTCCTACAATGAGCAGTTCTTC
CDR3aa: CASGSGSSYNEQFF
abundance: .
d_gene: TRBD2
v_gene: TRBV12-5
j_gene: TRBJ2-1

CDR3nt: TGTGCCAGCAGCCCGCTAGCGGGAGGGAACACCGGGGAGCTGTTTTTT
CDR3aa: CASSPLAGGNTGELFF
abundance: .
d_gene: TRBD2
v_gene: TRBV4-2
j_gene: TRBJ2-2

CDR3nt: TGTGCCAGCAGCTACCCCGACAGGTCCCAAGAGACCCAGTACTTC
CDR3aa: CASSYPDRSQETQYF
abundance: .
d_gene: .
v_gene: TRBV7-9
j_gene: TRBJ2-5

CDR3nt: TGTGCCAGCAGCCCCTCAGTGGGCGAAAAACTGTTTTTT
CDR3aa: CASSPSVGEKLFF
abundance: .
d_gene: .
v_gene: TRBV13
j_gene: TRBJ1-4

CDR3nt: TGTGCCAGCAGCTTGAGTTGGGGGCCCATGAACACTGAAGCTTTCTTT
CDR3aa: CASSLSWGPMNTEAFF
abundance: .
d_gene: .
v_gene: TRBV7-8
j_gene: TRBJ1-1

CDR3nt: TGTGCCAGCAGCCGTCCCGGGACTAGATCCAATGAGCAGTTCTTC
CDR3aa: CASSRPGTRSNEQFF
abundance: .
d_gene: TRBD2
v_gene: TRBV6-1
j_gene: TRBJ2-1

CDR3nt: TGTGCCAGTAGTCCGGCCGGAGGGACAGACTACGAGCAGTACTTC
CDR3aa: CASSPAGGTDYEQYF
abundance: .
d_gene: .
v_gene: TRBV19
j_gene: TRBJ2-7

CDR3nt: TGTGCCAGCAGCTTAGGACCCTATCAGGGGGTTAATGAAAAACTGTTTTTT
CDR3aa: CASSLGPYQGVNEKLFF
abundance: .
d_gene: TRBD1
v_gene: TRBV7-2
j_gene: TRBJ1-4

CDR3nt: TGTGCCAGCAGTTTCGCAGGGTACGACACTGAAGCTTTCTTT
CDR3aa: CASSFAGYDTEAFF
abundance: .
d_gene: .
v_gene: TRBV27
j_gene: TRBJ1-1

CDR3nt: TGTGCCAGCAGCTTAACAGGATCCGGCAGTCGTACGCAGTATTTT
CDR3aa: CASSLTGSGSRTQYF
abundance: .
d_gene: .
v_gene: TRBV7-9
j_gene: TRBJ2-3

CDR3nt: TGTGCCAGCAGCTTAGGGAGCACTGAAGCTTTCTTT
CDR3aa: CASSLGSTEAFF
abundance: .
d_gene: .
v_gene: TRBV13
j_gene: TRBJ1-1

CDR3nt: TGTGCCAGCAGTGACGGTTCCTACAATGAGCAGTTCTTC
CDR3aa: CASSDGSYNEQFF
abundance: .
d_gene: .
v_gene: TRBV2
j_gene: TRBJ2-1

CDR3nt: TGTGCCTGTGAAAAGGATCCGGACAGAGAATTTACTGAAGCTTTCTTT
CDR3aa: CACEKDPDREFTEAFF
abundance: .
d_gene: .
v_gene: TRBV30
j_gene: TRBJ1-1

CDR3nt: TGTGCCAGCAGTCCTCGGGACAGGCCCTACAATGAGCAGTTCTTC
CDR3aa: CASSPRDRPYNEQFF
abundance: .
d_gene: TRBD1
v_gene: TRBV28
j_gene: TRBJ2-1

CDR3nt: TGTGCCAGCAGCGCAAAGATATTAGGACGGGGCTACGAGCAGTACTTC
CDR3aa: CASSAKILGRGYEQYF
abundance: once
d_gene: .
v_gene: TRBV21-1
j_gene: TRBJ2-7

CDR3nt: TGTGCCAGCAGTTACAGCCCCAATTTTGGCAATCAGCCCCAGCATTTT
CDR3aa: CASSYSPNFGNQPQHF
abundance: once
d_gene: .
v_gene: TRBV6-5
j_gene: TRBJ1-5

CDR3nt: TGCGCCAGCAGCTTCTTTATGGCAGGGAAGGGAGGTGGCTACACCTTC
CDR3aa: CASSFFMAGKGGGYTF
abundance: .
d_gene: .
v_gene: TRBV5-1
j_gene: TRBJ1-2

CDR3nt: TGCAGCGTGGCAAGTGGCTACACCTTC
CDR3aa: CSVASGYTF
abundance: .
d_gene: .
v_gene: TRBV29-1
j_gene: TRBJ1-2

CDR3nt: TGTGCCAGCAGTTACACCGAGGGAATGAACACTGAAGCTTTCTTT
CDR3aa: CASSYTEGMNTEAFF
abundance: .
d_gene: .
v_gene: TRBV6-5
j_gene: TRBJ1-1

CDR3nt: TGTGCCAGCAGCGACCGGGACAGGGTTCCCGGGGAGCTGTTTTTT
CDR3aa: CASSDRDRVPGELFF
abundance: .
d_gene: TRBD1
v_gene: TRBV9
j_gene: TRBJ2-2

CDR3nt: TGTGCCAGTAACAGCGGCGAGCAGTACTTC
CDR3aa: CASNSGEQYF
abundance: .
d_gene: .
v_gene: TRBV7-9
j_gene: TRBJ2-7

CDR3nt: TGTGCCAGCAGTTTGAGGGGGGGAGAGCAGTACTTC
CDR3aa: CASSLRGGEQYF
abundance: .
d_gene: .
v_gene: TRBV28
j_gene: TRBJ2-7

CDR3nt: TGTGCCAGCAGCTTATCGACAGGAAGCGAGCAGTACTTC
CDR3aa: CASSLSTGSEQYF
abundance: .
d_gene: .
v_gene: TRBV7-9
j_gene: TRBJ2-7

CDR3nt: TGTGCCAGCAGCTTGGGGACAGGGGTGAGCTACACCTTC
CDR3aa: CASSLGTGVSYTF
abundance: .
d_gene: TRBD1
v_gene: TRBV5-6
j_gene: TRBJ1-2

CDR3nt: TGTGCCACCAGCAGGGACAGGAGCTCTGGAAACACCATATATTTT
CDR3aa: CATSRDRSSGNTIYF
abundance: .
d_gene: TRBD1
v_gene: TRBV15
j_gene: TRBJ1-3

CDR3nt: TGTGCCAGCAGTGACCGTTCCTACGAGCAGTACTTC
CDR3aa: CASSDRSYEQYF
abundance: .
d_gene: .
v_gene: TRBV2
j_gene: TRBJ2-7

CDR3nt: TGCGCCAGCAGCCCGGGACACCGGGTGACTGAGCAGTTCTTC
CDR3aa: CASSPGHRVTEQFF
abundance: .
d_gene: .
v_gene: TRBV4-3
j_gene: TRBJ2-1